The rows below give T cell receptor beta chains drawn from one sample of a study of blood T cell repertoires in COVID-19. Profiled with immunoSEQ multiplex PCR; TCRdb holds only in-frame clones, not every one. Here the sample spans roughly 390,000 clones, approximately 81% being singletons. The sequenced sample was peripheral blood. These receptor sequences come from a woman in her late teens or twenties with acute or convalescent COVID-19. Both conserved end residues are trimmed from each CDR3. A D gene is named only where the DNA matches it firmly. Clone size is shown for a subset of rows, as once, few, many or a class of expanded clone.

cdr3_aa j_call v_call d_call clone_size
ASSHVSPSPLH TRBJ1-6 TRBV3-1/TRBV3-2 - -
ASNPGQHYEQY TRBJ2-7 TRBV10-2 TRBD1 once
ASSPQGGLDTEAF TRBJ1-1 TRBV19 TRBD1 -
ASSQARGTVETQY TRBJ2-5 TRBV4-1 - -
ASSTSGLAGPEQY TRBJ2-7 TRBV6-2/TRBV6-3 TRBD2 few
ASSPTNTEAF TRBJ1-1 TRBV9 - -
ASSAGQVGEGYGYT TRBJ1-2 TRBV19 TRBD1 -
ASSQFREKLF TRBJ1-4 TRBV4-1 - -
ASSLGRGLDYGYT TRBJ1-2 TRBV7-8 TRBD1 once
ASSYEAVGATDTQY TRBJ2-3 TRBV6-5 - -
ASSPGTGAYEQY TRBJ2-7 TRBV5-4 TRBD1 -
ASSYRRADTNEQY TRBJ2-7 TRBV6-2/TRBV6-3 - -
ASSESGRKNTEAF TRBJ1-1 TRBV10-1 - -
ASSEAPSGFYEQY TRBJ2-7 TRBV2 TRBD2 -
ASSLGGEYGYT TRBJ1-2 TRBV28 - -
ASSLSSGTSSYNEQF TRBJ2-1 TRBV9 TRBD2 -
ASSRTGYSNQPQH TRBJ1-5 TRBV2 TRBD1 -
ASSQEGRGRNQPQH TRBJ1-5 TRBV4-1 - -
ASSRALRVSSYEQY TRBJ2-7 TRBV9 - -
ASSQSGGYGYT TRBJ1-2 TRBV3-1/TRBV3-2 TRBD1 -
ASSLDPAASYGYT TRBJ1-2 TRBV4-1 - -
ASSLRTAGNTIY TRBJ1-3 TRBV3-1/TRBV3-2 - -
ASSSQLGQGISGNTIY TRBJ1-3 TRBV7-9 TRBD1 -
ATSRDRTSNQPQH TRBJ1-5 TRBV15 - -
ASHPGPNTEAF TRBJ1-1 TRBV12-3/TRBV12-4 - once
ASTWGLNQPQH TRBJ1-5 TRBV19 - -
AISERGGIVVAYGYT TRBJ1-2 TRBV10-3 - -
ASSLETSGRMNIQY TRBJ2-4 TRBV19 TRBD2 -
ASSPAKISGTFSYEQY TRBJ2-7 TRBV4-1 TRBD2 -
ASSSRSGPPYEQY TRBJ2-7 TRBV7-2 - -
ASSVTMGTSPVDEQF TRBJ2-1 TRBV19 TRBD2 -
ASLRAGGETQY TRBJ2-5 TRBV2 TRBD2 -
ASSISASGRRTDTQY TRBJ2-3 TRBV19 TRBD2 -
ASSPSTGGNTEAF TRBJ1-1 TRBV7-6 TRBD1 -
ASSQVGRDLGGYT TRBJ1-2 TRBV4-1 - -
ATSDLRDRLSYEQY TRBJ2-7 TRBV24-1 TRBD1 -
ASSVRVDRGQNEQF TRBJ2-1 TRBV9 TRBD1 -
ASSLRGSNTEAF TRBJ1-1 TRBV6-5 - once
ASSPETDTQY TRBJ2-3 TRBV5-5 - -
ASSFGDTEAF TRBJ1-1 TRBV7-9 - -
ASSAGSNYNSPLH TRBJ1-6 TRBV2 - few
ASSLVPVGGANNEQF TRBJ2-1 TRBV11-2 - few
ASSLPDRGQQNTEAF TRBJ1-1 TRBV7-8 TRBD1 -
ASSPTGTRRYEQY TRBJ2-7 TRBV7-3 TRBD1 -
ASTETDDSPLH TRBJ1-6 TRBV28 - -
ASSPEGWAATEAF TRBJ1-1 TRBV5-1 - once
ASSLDGGQETQY TRBJ2-5 TRBV27 TRBD2 -
ASSTDRGGQPQH TRBJ1-5 TRBV19 TRBD1 -
ASSVAGRNSYNEQF TRBJ2-1 TRBV9 - -
ASSLGARQEETQY TRBJ2-5 TRBV5-1 - -
ASSFLGTAYEQY TRBJ2-7 TRBV28 - -
ATSDGTGTEIYNEQF TRBJ2-1 TRBV24-1 TRBD1 once
ASSDSQGADTQY TRBJ2-3 TRBV6-4 TRBD1 few
ATSRDRGEVDNSPLH TRBJ1-6 TRBV15 - once